This T cell receptor (beta chain) was documented in a study of PD-L1 blockade in urothelial cancer. V gave up 10 bases and J gave up 2 bases, with 18 bases separating them. Germline V gene data show CDR1 as ENHRY and CDR2 as SYGVKD. This CDR3 spans 16 amino acids. Stated time point: pretreatment peripheral blood. Measured with immunoSEQ multiplex PCR; TCRdb has only the in-frame clones, and not every one. The data contain about 87,000 clones, 84% of them seen just once; the ten biggest clones take up around 2.1%. V gene TRBV10-3 combines with J gene TRBJ2-6, with D possibly matching TRBD2 (7 bases). This sequence originates from a man between 60 and 70 years old with urothelial cancer. The sequencing used PBMCs, collected around atezolizumab (anti-PD-L1) treatment. CDR3 sequence (DNA): TGTGCCAGCTCCTGGGGGGCGGGAGCTGGGGCCAACGTCCTGACTTTC. Amino acid sequence: CASSWGAGAGANVLTF.